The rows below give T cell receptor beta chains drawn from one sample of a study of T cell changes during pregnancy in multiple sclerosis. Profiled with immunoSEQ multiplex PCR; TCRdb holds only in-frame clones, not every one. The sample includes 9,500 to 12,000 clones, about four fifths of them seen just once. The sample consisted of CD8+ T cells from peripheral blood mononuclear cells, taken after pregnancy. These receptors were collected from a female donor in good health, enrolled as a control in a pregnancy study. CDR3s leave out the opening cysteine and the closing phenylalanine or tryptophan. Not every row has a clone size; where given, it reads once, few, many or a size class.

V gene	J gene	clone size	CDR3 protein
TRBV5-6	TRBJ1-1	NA	ASSPEQGVASTEAF
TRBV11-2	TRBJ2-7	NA	ASSFESLAGGGSYEQY
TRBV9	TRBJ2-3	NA	ASSLNPDTQY
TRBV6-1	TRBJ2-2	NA	ASSEVSGGAVGELF
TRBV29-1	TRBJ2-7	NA	SVERRDNEQY
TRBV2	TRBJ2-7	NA	ASSEYRSGGFYEQY
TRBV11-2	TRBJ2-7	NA	ASSLDLTGGSYEQY
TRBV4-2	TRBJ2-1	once	ASSQGGGASGRVEEQF
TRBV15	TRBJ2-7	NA	ATSRETGIGYEQY
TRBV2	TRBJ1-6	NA	ASSEVTALSSLH
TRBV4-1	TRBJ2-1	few	ASSQIRGGRYVEQF
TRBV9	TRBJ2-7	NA	ASSVGHHSYEQY
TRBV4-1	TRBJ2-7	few	ASRPEREAYEQY
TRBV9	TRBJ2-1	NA	ASSVDSSGGTNEQF